Each of the 17 T cell receptor beta chains below was sequenced from the same sample in a study of control samples from healthy donors and cancer patients (dated by TCRdb to the early 2020s). The library was obtained by the immunoSEQ multiplex PCR assay. TCRdb holds this immuneACCESS table with in-frame rearrangements only. Some clones are missing; in checked studies, unresolved V genes explain under half, and the rest has no known cause. The sample data list some 74,000 clones, and about 88% of these were observed just once. The top ten hold roughly 5% of the sample. The sample taken for sequencing was blood. These TCRs come from a woman aged 50 to 60 in good health.

This clone was seen only a few times. This rearrangement joins TRBV7-2 to TRBJ1-3; D gene unclear. Germline CDR1 is SGHTA and CDR2 is FQGNSA. CDR3 size: 14 residues. Deletions cut 7 bases from V and 2 bases from J, with 12 bases between. The CDR3 coding sequence is TGTGCCAGCACCTTTCCGGCAGCTGGAAACACCATATATTTT. It encodes CASTFPAAGNTIYF.

The chain combines TRBV6-5 with TRBJ1-1; unclear D gene. The CDR3 runs to 15 residues. V was trimmed by 0 bases and J by 7 bases, leaving 15 bases between them. In germline, CDR1 is MNHEY, CDR2 SVGAGI. The CDR3 loop reads CASSYSVRTVDEAFF. DNA for the CDR3: TGTGCCAGCAGTTACTCTGTAAGAACAGTAGATGAAGCTTTCTTT.

This chain links TRBV5-1 with TRBJ1-2, with D unclear. From germline, CDR1 is SGHRS and CDR2 YFSETQ. With 5 bases removed from V and 1 base from J, the gap between germline ends came to 9 bases. The CDR3 loop spans 13 amino acids. CDR3 in DNA: TGCGCCAGCAGGGTGACTGATAACTATGGCTACACCTTC. It codes for CASRVTDNYGYTF. Filled out from reference TRBV5-1 and TRBJ1-2, the complete variable domain reads KAGVTQTPRYLIKTRGQQVTLSCSPISGHRSVSWYQQTPGQGLQFLFEYFSETQRNKGNFPGRFSGRQFSNSRSEMNVSTLELGDSALYLCASRVTDNYGYTFGSGTRLTVV.

The rearrangement links TRBV7-9 to TRBJ2-2; 10 bases match TRBD1. Germline V lookup: CDR1 SEHNR, CDR2 FQNEAQ (reference sequence). The CDR3 loop spans 16 amino acids. The junction had 4 bases not matched to a gene; V was cut back by 2 bases and J by 4 bases. The CDR3 loop reads CASSLYGTGVTGELFF. DNA for the CDR3: TGTGCCAGCAGCTTATACGGGACAGGGGTCACCGGGGAGCTGTTTTTT.

As for this clone: In the same sample, other DNA sequences code for this CDR3. The chain joins TRBV2 to TRBJ1-3, with D tentatively TRBD1 (5 bases). This CDR3 comprises 13 residues. CDR1 is SNHLY, CDR2 FYNNEI, per germline. The V end lost 5 bases, the J end lost 1 base, and 6 bases lay between the germline ends. The CDR3 DNA reads as TGTGCCAGCAGTAGGGGTTCTGGAAACACCATATATTTT. This encodes CASSRGSGNTIYF. Combining the CDR3 with reference TRBV2 and TRBJ1-3 gives the whole variable domain EPEVTQTPSHQVTQMGQEVILRCVPISNHLYFYWYRQILGQKVEFLVSFYNNEISEKSEIFDDQFSVERPDGSNFTLKIRSTKLEDSAMYFCASSRGSGNTIYFGEGSWLTVV.

The CDR3: CASRLEDRDYGYTF. The DNA for the CDR3 is TGTGCCAGCAGGCTCGAAGACAGGGACTATGGCTACACCTTC. V gene TRBV2 combines with J gene TRBJ1-2; 7 nucleotides agree with TRBD1. Germline CDR1 and CDR2: SNHLY and FYNNEI. With V trimmed by 6 bases and J by 3 bases, 7 bases remained unmatched. CDR3 size: 14 residues.

The V call is TRBV9, the J call TRBJ2-3; TRBD2 matches 9 bases. CDR3 length equals 16 residues. Germline lookup yields CDR1 SGDLS and CDR2 YYNGEE. The V and J ends lost 2 bases and 0 bases, in that order; junction bases with no gene match: 4. CDR3: CASSVGSGGSTDTQYF. CDR3 coding DNA: TGTGCCAGCAGCGTCGGAAGCGGGGGGAGCACAGATACGCAGTATTTT.

This rearrangement joins TRBV19 to TRBJ2-7, with unresolved D. The V gene's germline CDR1 is LNHDA and CDR2 SQIVND (reference sequence). V lost 5 bases to trimming and J lost 7 bases, with 9 bases between them. The CDR3 consists of 11 residues. CDR3 in amino acids: CASSDPPEQYF. In DNA form, the CDR3 reads TGTGCCAGTAGTGACCCTCCGGAGCAGTACTTC. The variable domain in full, completed from reference TRBV19 and TRBJ2-7, reads DGGITQSPKYLFRKEGQNVTLSCEQNLNHDAMYWYRQDPGQGLRLIYYSQIVNDFQKGDIAEGYSVSREKKESFPLTVTSAQKNPTAFYLCASSDPPEQYFGPGTRLTVT.

The chain is built from TRBV18 and TRBJ1-2; the D is unclear. The germline gives CDR1 KGHSH, CDR2 LQKENI. The V gene lost 2 bases and the J gene lost 1 base, with 14 bases spanning the gap. The CDR3 spans 16 residues. CDR3 amino acids: CASSPDGRRSNYGYTF. The CDR3 DNA is TGTGCCAGCTCACCAGATGGTAGAAGGAGTAACTATGGCTACACCTTC. The full variable domain, its missing parts supplied by reference TRBV18 and TRBJ1-2, is NAGVMQNPRHLVRRRGQEARLRCSPMKGHSHVYWYRQLPEEGLKFMVYLQKENIIDESGMPKERFSAEFPKEGPSILRIQQVVRGDSAAYFCASSPDGRRSNYGYTFGSGTRLTVV.

The chain has TRBV12-1 and TRBJ2-6. TRBV12-1 counts as a pseudogene. The CDR3 is made up of 20 amino acids. In nucleotides, the CDR3 is TGTGCCAGCAGCTCGCTTAAAACTCCGGGACGTCTCTCTGGGGCCAACGTCCTGACTTTC. It specifies CASSSLKTPGRLSGANVLTF.

V usage is TRBV5-1 and J usage is TRBJ2-6; a possible D gene is TRBD1 (6 bases). The V gene lost 2 bases and the J gene lost 0 bases, with 12 bases spanning the gap. The CDR3 extends over 17 amino acids. CDR1 SGHRS and CDR2 YFSETQ come from the germline V gene. The CDR3 loop is CASSLRQDRSGANVLTF. CDR3 in DNA: TGCGCCAGCAGCTTAAGACAGGACCGCTCTGGGGCCAACGTCCTGACTTTC. Full variable domain (missing parts from reference TRBV5-1 and TRBJ2-6): KAGVTQTPRYLIKTRGQQVTLSCSPISGHRSVSWYQQTPGQGLQFLFEYFSETQRNKGNFPGRFSGRQFSNSRSEMNVSTLELGDSALYLCASSLRQDRSGANVLTFGAGSRLTVL.

The chain joins TRBV30 to TRBJ2-2, with 7 bases identical to TRBD1. The CDR3 loop spans 14 amino acids. Germline CDR1 reads GTSNPN; CDR2 reads SVGIG (reference sequence). Trimming cost V 1 base and J 5 bases; bases outside gene matches: 4. The CDR3 protein is CAWSGGQDTGELFF. The CDR3 DNA reads as TGTGCCTGGAGTGGAGGACAGGATACCGGGGAGCTGTTTTTT.

The chain couples TRBV5-1 to TRBJ2-3, with 7 bases identical to TRBD2. J gave up 1 base and V 7 bases, and 6 bases lay outside the gene matches. Germline assignment: CDR1 SGHRS and CDR2 YFSETQ. The CDR3 is 14 residues long. CDR3 DNA sequence: TGCGCCAGCGCGGGAGCGGGGCGCACAGATACGCAGTATTTT. Protein product: CASAGAGRTDTQYF. The whole variable domain, filled in from reference TRBV5-1 and TRBJ2-3, reads KAGVTQTPRYLIKTRGQQVTLSCSPISGHRSVSWYQQTPGQGLQFLFEYFSETQRNKGNFPGRFSGRQFSNSRSEMNVSTLELGDSALYLCASAGAGRTDTQYFGPGTRLTVL.

J is TRBJ2-3 and V is TRBV5-4, with no clear D. Trimming pared 3 bases from V and 11 bases from J, leaving 16 bases between. This CDR3 contains 13 residues. From germline, CDR1 is SGHNT and CDR2 YYREEE (reference sequence). CDR3 DNA: TGTGCCAGCAGCTCCTCGACCCCCCAGATGCAGTATTTT. Translating gives CASSSSTPQMQYF.

In its sample, this clone was seen once. As DNA, the CDR3 is TGTGCCAACAGCAGGAATAGTAGGGCCTACGAGCAGTACTTC. It codes for CANSRNSRAYEQYF. The rearrangement links TRBV2 to TRBJ2-7, with no clear D. CDR3 length equals 14 residues. The V end lost 10 bases, the J end lost 2 bases, and 18 bases lay between the germline ends. CDR1 is SNHLY, CDR2 FYNNEI, per germline.

The chain links TRBV7-2 to TRBJ2-1; D might be TRBD2 (7 bases). CDR3 size: 13 residues. With 9 bases removed from V and 10 bases from J, the gap between germline ends came to 19 bases. Germline lookup yields CDR1 SGHTA and CDR2 FQGNSA. The DNA for the CDR3 is TGTGCCAGATCGAAAGGGGGGGCCAGGGAGCAGTTCTTC. It encodes CARSKGGAREQFF.

This chain joins TRBV12-3 or TRBV12-4 and TRBJ2-7, with D possibly TRBD1 on 5 matching bases. Trimming left V 6 bases short and J 3 bases short, with 12 bases between. CDR3 length: 13 residues. The CDR3 sequence: CASSMGRSYEQYF. In DNA, the CDR3 is TGTGCCAGCAGCATGGGGCGGAGCTACGAGCAGTACTTC.